Sequencing of this TCR beta chain was carried out in a study of T cells in Graves' hyperthyroidism and ophthalmopathy. Study background: Peripheral blood draws took place at initial diagnosis, ahead of any treatment.

Germline assignment: CDR1 SGHKS and CDR2 YYEKEE (reference sequence). Trimming took off 0 bases at V and 6 bases at J, with 4 bases between the two ends. The CDR3 is made up of 12 amino acids. TCR beta CDR3 region amplification was performed from RNA transcripts. When the TCR CDR3 underwent first-round RT-PCR, the HTBI primer set was used. A single record per CDR3 protein comes from TCRdb applying MiXCR to the multiplex PCR reads. The sample includes approximately 400,000 distinct CDR3 sequences, 25% of them seen just once. This clonotype was picked up many times. The material sequenced was blood. This clonotype was obtained from a middle-aged man with Graves' hyperthyroidism. The chain uses TRBV5-5 and TRBJ2-1; D is unresolved. The CDR3 DNA follows: TGTGCCAGCAGCTTGGACCTCAATGAGCAGTTCTTC. Translation: CASSLDLNEQFF.